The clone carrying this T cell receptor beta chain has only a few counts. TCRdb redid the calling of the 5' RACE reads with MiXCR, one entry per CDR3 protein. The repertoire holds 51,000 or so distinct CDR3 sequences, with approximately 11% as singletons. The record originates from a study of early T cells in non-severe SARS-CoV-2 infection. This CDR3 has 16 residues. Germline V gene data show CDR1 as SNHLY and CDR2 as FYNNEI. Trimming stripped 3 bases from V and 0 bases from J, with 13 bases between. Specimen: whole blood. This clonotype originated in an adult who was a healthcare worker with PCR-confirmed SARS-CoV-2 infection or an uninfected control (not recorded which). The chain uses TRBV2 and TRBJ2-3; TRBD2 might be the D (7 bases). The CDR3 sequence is CASSEGRGASTDTQYF. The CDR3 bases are TGTGCCAGCAGTGAGGGGAGGGGGGCTAGCACAGATACGCAGTATTTT.